The 9 T cell receptor beta chains below come from one sample, sequenced in a study of immune heterogeneity within non-small cell lung tumors. The authors used around 0.55 ug of bulk tumor genomic DNA per sample as template. During surgery, each primary tumor gave multiple biopsies spaced as far apart as possible. Patients underwent curative surgery for non-small cell lung cancer (untreated and newly diagnosed). Using 32 V and 13 J primers, multiplex PCR amplified TCR beta CDR3. MiXCR, applied by TCRdb to the multiplex PCR reads, yields one record per CDR3 protein. The table shows about 15,000 distinct CDR3 sequences, with approximately 30% occurring only once. Material: lung tumor tissue. These receptors were collected from a man between 40 and 49 years old with non-small cell lung cancer.

The gene calls are TRBV7-9 and TRBJ1-1; D is ambiguous. The CDR3 is made up of 14 amino acids. Per germline, CDR1 SEHNR and CDR2 FQNEAQ (reference sequence). The V gene lost 1 base and the J gene lost 3 bases, with 9 bases spanning the gap. The CDR3 coding sequence is TGTGCCAGCAGCTTAGTTGAGTCGCACACTGAAGCTTTCTTT. Protein sequence: CASSLVESHTEAFF. Drawing the rest from reference TRBV7-9 and TRBJ1-1, the complete variable domain is DTGVSQNPRHKITKRGQNVTFRCDPISEHNRLYWYRQTLGQGPEFLTYFQNEAQLEKSRLLSDRFSAERPKGSFSTLEIQRTEQGDSAMYLCASSLVESHTEAFFGQGTRLTVV.

In this sample, this clonotype turned up many times. V gene TRBV7-9 combines with J gene TRBJ2-3, with D perhaps matching TRBD1 (6 bases). CDR1 and CDR2 from the germline V gene are SEHNR and FQNEAQ (reference sequence). This CDR3 has 17 residues. The V end lost 4 bases, the J end lost 2 bases, and 19 bases lay between the germline ends. The CDR3 region is CASSSSLRTVLTDTQYF. The CDR3 nucleotides are TGTGCCAGCAGCTCCTCGCTTAGGACAGTTCTCACAGATACGCAGTATTTT.

This clonotype was counted a single time. A much larger clone differs by one base, so this may be a read error. The chain joins TRBV7-2 to TRBJ2-1, with D perhaps matching TRBD1 (8 bases). Germline V gene sequence: CDR1 SGHTA, CDR2 FQGNSA. CDR3 length: 15 residues. CDR3 sequence (DNA): TGTTCCAGCAGCCGCGACAGGGGAGGGTACAATGAGCAGTTCTTC. Translation gives CSSSRDRGGYNEQFF.

This clonotype appeared a few times. The genes are TRBV19 and TRBJ1-1; D gene uncertain. CDR1 is LNHDA and CDR2 is SQIVND in the germline V gene (reference sequence). The CDR3 spans 11 residues. The ends were cut back, 8 bases at V and 4 bases at J, with 8 bases in the middle. The CDR3 sequence is CASHGSTEAFF. In DNA form, the CDR3 reads TGTGCCAGTCATGGGTCCACTGAAGCTTTCTTT.

This clonotype is termed medium-sized (0.01 to 0.1%). The CDR3 reads CASSPPEGGPYEQYF. The DNA of the CDR3 is TGTGCCAGCTCACCACCGGAAGGGGGCCCCTACGAGCAGTACTTC. The gene calls are TRBV18 and TRBJ2-7; TRBD1 matches at 7 bases. Germline-derived CDR1 and CDR2 are KGHSH and LQKENI. The V segment lost 0 bases and the J segment 2 bases; nucleotides outside the gene matches: 4. The CDR3 runs 15 residues.

Judged by abundance, this clonotype is medium-sized (0.01 to 0.1%). J is TRBJ1-2 and V is TRBV4-2; TRBD1 might be the D (6 bases). The CDR3 is 13 amino acids. V was trimmed by 1 base and J by 8 bases, leaving 11 bases between them. CDR1 LGHNA and CDR2 YNFKEQ come from the germline V gene. The CDR3 sequence: CASSQVGGKGYTF. The CDR3 DNA is TGTGCCAGCAGCCAAGTCGGGGGCAAGGGCTACACCTTC.

This clonotype was seen repeatedly, ten times or more. This chain connects TRBV18 to TRBJ2-6; no reliable D call. Germline values: CDR1 KGHSH, CDR2 LQKENI. This CDR3 is built from 17 residues. Trimming pared 1 base from V and 4 bases from J, leaving 14 bases between. The CDR3 DNA reads TGTGCCAGCTCACCACAGGTGCATCTGGACGGGGCCAACGTCCTGACTTTC. It codes for CASSPQVHLDGANVLTF.

In this sample, this clonotype turned up a few times. The chain joins TRBV4-1 to TRBJ1-1, with D unclear. From germline, CDR1 is MGHRA and CDR2 YSYEKL. This CDR3 contains 13 residues. Trimming left V 1 base short and J 3 bases short, with 6 bases between. The CDR3: CASSQGRDTEAFF. The CDR3, as DNA: TGCGCCAGCAGCCAAGGTAGGGACACTGAAGCTTTCTTT.

This clonotype rates as medium-sized. The chain links TRBV2 to TRBJ2-6; 8 positions agree with TRBD1. The CDR3 extends over 17 amino acids. Germline V gives CDR1 SNHLY, CDR2 FYNNEI. The ends lost 5 bases at V and 2 bases at J; junction bases unmatched: 8. CDR3 in DNA: TGTGCCAGCAGTCCGAGGACAGGGAGAACTGGGGCCAACGTCCTGACTTTC. This gives the protein CASSPRTGRTGANVLTF.